The 22 T cell receptor beta chains below come from one sample, sequenced in a study of CD4 T cells in relation to SARS-CoV-2 and coronaviruses. No cognate antigen is known for these TCRs. Produced via immunoSEQ multiplex PCR; TCRdb's table is partial and in-frame only. Counted here are over 15,000 clones, 70% to 85% occurring once; the ten biggest clones make up about 38%. CD4+ T cells from unexposed donors were obtained before the COVID-19 pandemic (2011-2018). Isolation of CD4+ T cells took place after less than twelve days in culture. Sequenced input: CD4+ T cells from PBMCs, cultured in vitro. These receptor sequences come from a human donor in good health.

The J gene is TRBJ1-1, the V gene TRBV28, with D possibly TRBD1 on 5 matching bases. Germline CDR1 MDHEN, CDR2 SYDVKM. The V end was cut by 4 bases, the J end by 1 base, with 13 bases between. This CDR3 contains 15 residues. The chain's CDR3 is CASSSPGRTNTEAFF. The DNA for the CDR3 is TGTGCCAGCAGTTCGCCGGGACGGACGAACACTGAAGCTTTCTTT.

The V gene is TRBV11-2, the J gene TRBJ1-2, with TRBD1 matching 8 bases. The V and J ends lost 0 bases and 6 bases, in that order; junction bases with no gene match: 3. Germline assignment: CDR1 SGHAT and CDR2 FQNNGV. This CDR3 is 14 amino acids long. This CDR3 is CASSLDRTGHGYTF. The CDR3 DNA follows: TGTGCCAGCAGCTTAGATAGGACAGGGCATGGCTACACCTTC. The complete variable domain, with remaining parts taken from reference TRBV11-2 and TRBJ1-2, reads EAGVAQSPRYKIIEKRQSVAFWCNPISGHATLYWYQQILGQGPKLLIQFQNNGVVDDSQLPKDRFSAERLKGVDSTLKIQPAKLEDSAVYLCASSLDRTGHGYTFGSGTRLTVV.

The chain links TRBV28 to TRBJ2-5; the D gene is possibly TRBD1 (8 bases). Germline V lookup: CDR1 MDHEN, CDR2 SYDVKM. Deletions cut 5 bases from V and 5 bases from J, with 18 bases between. The CDR3 sequence is 15 residues long. This CDR3 reads CASSLIGQGGETQYF. The CDR3, as DNA: TGTGCCAGCAGTCTAATCGGACAGGGAGGGGAGACCCAGTACTTC.

J is TRBJ1-1 and V is TRBV5-5, with TRBD1 identical over 8 bases. The V gene end was trimmed by 4 bases and the J gene end by 1 base; junction bases not matched to a gene: 3. In germline, CDR1 is SGHKS, CDR2 YYEKEE (reference sequence). The CDR3 spans 14 residues. The DNA of the CDR3 is TGTGCCAGCAGCCTAACAGGGGGGAACACTGAAGCTTTCTTT. It encodes CASSLTGGNTEAFF. The variable domain in full, completed from reference TRBV5-5 and TRBJ1-1, reads DAGVTQSPTHLIKTRGQQVTLRCSPISGHKSVSWYQQVLGQGPQFIFQYYEKEERGRGNFPDRFSARQFPNYSSELNVNALLLGDSALYLCASSLTGGNTEAFFGQGTRLTVV.

There are a few counts of this clone. The chain is built from TRBV20-1 and TRBJ1-1, with D unclear. The CDR3 has 14 residues. The V and J ends lost 3 bases and 5 bases respectively, with 16 bases between them. Germline loops: CDR1 DFQATT, CDR2 SNEGSKA (reference sequence). The CDR3 DNA reads TGCAGTGCTAGTCCACCCCGGCAAGGGACTGAAGCTTTCTTT. This gives the protein CSASPPRQGTEAFF.

This clone occurred once. This rearrangement joins TRBV19 to TRBJ2-1; weak D call: TRBD2 (6 bases). V was trimmed by 5 bases and J by 9 bases, leaving 17 bases between them. From germline, CDR1 is LNHDA and CDR2 SQIVND (reference sequence). The CDR3 is 14 residues long. Written as DNA, the CDR3 is TGTGCCAGTAGTGGGGGACTGAGTCAAATTGAGCAGTTCTTC. Translated: CASSGGLSQIEQFF. Supplemented by reference TRBV19 and TRBJ2-1, the full variable domain reads DGGITQSPKYLFRKEGQNVTLSCEQNLNHDAMYWYRQDPGQGLRLIYYSQIVNDFQKGDIAEGYSVSREKKESFPLTVTSAQKNPTAFYLCASSGGLSQIEQFFGPGTRLTVL.

This chain uses TRBV18 with TRBJ2-1, with D perhaps TRBD1 (6 bases). The V end was cut by 6 bases, the J end by 2 bases, with 14 bases between. The V gene's germline CDR1 is KGHSH and CDR2 LQKENI. CDR3 length: 15 amino acids. The DNA for the CDR3 is TGTGCCAGCTCGACCGCGACAGGAACCTACAATGAGCAGTTCTTC. This sequence encodes CASSTATGTYNEQFF. Using reference TRBV18 and TRBJ2-1 for the parts outside the CDR3, the full variable domain is NAGVMQNPRHLVRRRGQEARLRCSPMKGHSHVYWYRQLPEEGLKFMVYLQKENIIDESGMPKERFSAEFPKEGPSILRIQQVVRGDSAAYFCASSTATGTYNEQFFGPGTRLTVL.

The chain employs TRBV11-2 and TRBJ2-7; 10 positions match TRBD2. Looked up from germline, CDR1 is SGHAT and CDR2 is FQNNGV. With V trimmed by 1 base and J by 4 bases, 7 bases remained unmatched. The CDR3 spans 16 residues. The CDR3 DNA is TGTGCCAGCAGCTTAGCACCACTAGCGGGAATATACGAGCAGTACTTC. Translating it yields CASSLAPLAGIYEQYF.

This rearrangement joins TRBV24-1 to TRBJ2-1, with TRBD1 as a possible D gene (6 bases). Deletions cut 2 bases from V and 4 bases from J, with 14 bases between. The CDR3 loop spans 16 amino acids. Germline V gene sequence: CDR1 KGHDR, CDR2 SFDVKD. The CDR3 spells CATSDSPGQPYNEQFF. The CDR3 bases are TGTGCCACCAGTGATTCCCCAGGACAGCCTTACAATGAGCAGTTCTTC.

The chain joins TRBV9 to TRBJ1-1; D gene uncertain. Trimming took off 2 bases at V and 1 base at J, with 15 bases between the two ends. This CDR3 comprises 16 residues. The germline V gene encodes CDR1 SGDLS and CDR2 YYNGEE. CDR3 loop: CASSVKNSVKNTEAFF. CDR3 bases: TGTGCCAGCAGCGTTAAGAACAGCGTTAAGAACACTGAAGCTTTCTTT.

This chain links TRBV30 with TRBJ2-7, with D perhaps matching TRBD2 (5 bases). The germline gives CDR1 GTSNPN, CDR2 SVGIG (reference sequence). This CDR3 spans 15 amino acids. The CDR3 DNA reads as TGTGCATGGCAAGGGAAGCGGTACCGGTCCTACGAGCAGTACTTC. This codes for CAWQGKRYRSYEQYF.

The chain uses TRBV5-6 and TRBJ2-7; TRBD2 aligns across 8 bases. V was pared by 7 bases and J by 6 bases, with 15 bases of the junction left unmatched. The length of the CDR3 is 15 residues. The germline CDR1 and CDR2 sequences are SGHDT and YYEEEE. CDR3 amino acids: CASRDRPGGSVEQYF. CDR3 sequence (DNA): TGTGCCAGCCGTGACCGTCCGGGAGGGTCCGTCGAGCAGTACTTC.

This clone occurred a few times. This chain connects TRBV30 to TRBJ1-2; 10 positions agree with TRBD1. Germline lookup yields CDR1 GTSNPN and CDR2 SVGIG (reference sequence). The J segment lost 1 base and the V segment lost 3 bases, leaving 2 bases of the junction unmatched. The length of the CDR3 is 14 residues. In nucleotides, the CDR3 is TGTGCCTGGAGAGGACAGGGGGATAACTATGGCTACACCTTC. Encoded protein: CAWRGQGDNYGYTF.

This clone was counted a single time. The CDR3 region is CASKSRTGANVLTF. The CDR3, as DNA: TGTGCCAGTAAGTCCCGCACCGGGGCCAACGTCCTGACTTTC. The J gene is TRBJ2-6, the V gene TRBV19; D not certain. V was clipped by 7 bases and J by 4 bases, with 11 bases between them. Per the germline V gene, CDR1 is LNHDA and CDR2 is SQIVND (reference sequence). The CDR3 is 14 amino acids.

The DNA of the CDR3 is TGTGCCATCAGTCAGGCAGGGGAAGAGACCCAGTACTTC. Translation gives CAISQAGEETQYF. The chain joins TRBV10-3 to TRBJ2-5; a weak D match, TRBD1 (6 bases). V gave up 5 bases and J gave up 3 bases, with 10 bases separating them. This CDR3 spans 13 amino acids. The germline gives CDR1 ENHRY, CDR2 SYGVKD.

This clone was detected only once. The DNA is omitted, as the CDR3 cannot be located on it reliably, and the CDR3 follows TCRdb's listing. This chain uses TRBV27 with TRBJ1-1. Germline-derived CDR1 and CDR2 are MNHEY and SMNVEV (reference sequence). The CDR3 extends over 15 residues, inclusive of both ends. CDR3 sequence reads: CASSFLAGGETEAFF.

In its sample, this clone was seen once. The gene calls are TRBV9 and TRBJ2-3; TRBD1 matches at 8 bases. The CDR3 runs 15 residues. Germline V gene data show CDR1 as SGDLS and CDR2 as YYNGEE. Trimming cost V 1 base and J 7 bases; bases outside gene matches: 8. CDR3 nucleotides: TGTGCCAGCAGCGTACAGGGGGCGCGTCAATATACGCAGTATTTT. This sequence encodes CASSVQGARQYTQYF. The whole variable domain, remainder taken from reference TRBV9 and TRBJ2-3, is DSGVTQTPKHLITATGQRVTLRCSPRSGDLSVYWYQQSLDQGLQFLIQYYNGEERAKGNILERFSAQQFPDLHSELNLSSLELGDSALYFCASSVQGARQYTQYFGPGTRLTVL.

This sequence joins TRBV7-9 and TRBJ2-3; 8 nucleotides agree with TRBD2. The trim removed 6 bases at V and 4 bases at J, leaving 6 bases unmatched. This CDR3 is 14 amino acids long. Germline V gene data show CDR1 as SEHNR and CDR2 as FQNEAQ (reference sequence). The chain's CDR3 is CASSSGTSADTQYF. The CDR3 region has the DNA TGTGCCAGCAGTTCCGGGACTAGTGCAGATACGCAGTATTTT.

The J gene is TRBJ2-7, the V gene TRBV30; perhaps TRBD1 as D (6 bases). The CDR3 is 13 residues long. The germline V gene has CDR1 GTSNPN and CDR2 SVGIG (reference sequence). Trimming removed 0 bases from V and 2 bases from J, with 8 bases in between. The CDR3 bases are TGTGCCTGGAGTGTACGGGACACCTACGAGCAGTACTTC. This sequence encodes CAWSVRDTYEQYF. The variable domain in full, completed from reference TRBV30 and TRBJ2-7, reads SQTIHQWPATLVQPVGSPLSLECTVEGTSNPNLYWYRQAAGRGLQLLFYSVGIGQISSEVPQNLSASRPQDRQFILSSKKLLLSDSGFYLCAWSVRDTYEQYFGPGTRLTVT.

The rearrangement joins TRBV25-1 to TRBJ2-3, with 10 nucleotides matching TRBD1. The V segment lost 6 bases and the J segment 1 base; nucleotides outside the gene matches: 10. Germline V gene lookup returns CDR1 MGHDK and CDR2 SYGVNS. CDR3 length: 17 residues. This CDR3 is CASRGGQGTSGTDTQYF. CDR3 DNA sequence: TGTGCCAGCAGGGGGGGACAGGGGACTTCTGGCACAGATACGCAGTATTTT.

This chain joins TRBV28 and TRBJ2-3; no firm D call. With 6 bases removed from V and 7 bases from J, the gap between germline ends came to 11 bases. In germline, CDR1 is MDHEN, CDR2 SYDVKM. The CDR3 contains 12 residues. CDR3 nucleotides: TGTGCCAGCAGGGGCCTCAGGTATACGCAGTATTTT. It encodes CASRGLRYTQYF.

The chain recombines TRBV10-1 with TRBJ2-2, with 8 nucleotides matching TRBD1. This CDR3 comprises 14 residues. CDR1 and CDR2 from the germline V gene are WNHNN and SYGVQD (reference sequence). J was trimmed by 5 bases and V by 5 bases; bases with no gene match: 4. The DNA for the CDR3 is TGCGCCAGCAGTACAGGGGGGCGGACCGGGGAGCTGTTTTTT. Protein: CASSTGGRTGELFF.